The T cell receptor beta chain described here comes from a study of cytotoxic CD8 clonotypes in ibrutinib-treated CLL. As for the study in general: Enrolment comprised around 11 relapsed/refractory and more than 14 treatment-naive patients; under 18 were IGHV unmutated. Study findings and constraints: Ibrutinib response saw clonality rise, and progression saw it return toward baseline. The clonality rise at ibrutinib response reflected private clonotype expansion.

Deep sequencing aimed at 1 in 200,000 to 1 in 1 million T cells' resolution. Profiled with immunoSEQ multiplex PCR; TCRdb holds only in-frame clones, not every one. This table has some 300,000 clones, around four fifths appearing once. Looked up from germline, CDR1 is SSHAT and CDR2 is FNYEAQ (reference sequence). The CDR3 totals 15 residues. This clone was observed a single time. Antigen: not known. At one end, the junction sequence differs from germline, possibly due to a read error. Here the sequenced sample was PBMCs, taken before ibrutinib treatment. The TCR comes from a human donor with chronic lymphocytic leukemia. V is TRBV7-7 and J is TRBJ2-3, with 7 nucleotides matching TRBD2. DNA for the CDR3: TGTGCTAGCAGCCAGACTAGCCGACCCACAGATACGCAGTATTTT. Its translation: CASSQTSRPTDTQYF.